The entry that follows covers one T cell receptor beta chain sequence. Sequencing was performed with immunoSEQ multiplex PCR; in TCRdb, only in-frame clones are kept and a portion is missing. The data show 160,000 or so clones, roughly 94% seen once. This entry belongs to a study of control samples from healthy donors and cancer patients. This CDR3 spans 14 amino acids. The germline CDR1 and CDR2 sequences are KGHSH and LQKENI. The germline V and J ends were trimmed by 1 base and 1 base, with 7 bases remaining between them. The clonotype comes from a man aged 60-69 years with colorectal cancer. The chain uses TRBV18 and TRBJ1-1; the D is unclear. The sample was PBMCs. CDR3 bases: TGTGCCAGCTCACCACGGCCGGGGAACACTGAAGCTTTCTTT. Encoded protein: CASSPRPGNTEAFF.